This T cell receptor beta chain originates from a study of shared clonotypes between healthy human individuals. The sequencing of unsorted PBMC DNA took place on ten immunoSEQ deep assay plates. The assay was immunoSEQ multiplex PCR, and TCRdb's table has in-frame clones only and misses some. The data hold about 470,000 clones, with 70% to 80% observed a single time. The CDR3 runs 14 residues. V was clipped by 0 bases and J by 3 bases; unmatched bases: 5. Germline values: CDR1 GTSNPN, CDR2 SVGIG (reference sequence). This chain joins TRBV30 and TRBJ2-7; 7 bases are a match to TRBD1. What was sequenced was PBMCs. This receptor was taken from a woman in her thirties or forties in good health. Some clones in this sample may be carry-over from other donors' samples. CDR3 DNA: TGTGCCTGGAGTGTCCACAGGGGTAACTACGAGCAGTACTTC. It yields the protein CAWSVHRGNYEQYF. The whole variable domain, remainder taken from reference TRBV30 and TRBJ2-7, is SQTIHQWPATLVQPVGSPLSLECTVEGTSNPNLYWYRQAAGRGLQLLFYSVGIGQISSEVPQNLSASRPQDRQFILSSKKLLLSDSGFYLCAWSVHRGNYEQYFGPGTRLTVT.